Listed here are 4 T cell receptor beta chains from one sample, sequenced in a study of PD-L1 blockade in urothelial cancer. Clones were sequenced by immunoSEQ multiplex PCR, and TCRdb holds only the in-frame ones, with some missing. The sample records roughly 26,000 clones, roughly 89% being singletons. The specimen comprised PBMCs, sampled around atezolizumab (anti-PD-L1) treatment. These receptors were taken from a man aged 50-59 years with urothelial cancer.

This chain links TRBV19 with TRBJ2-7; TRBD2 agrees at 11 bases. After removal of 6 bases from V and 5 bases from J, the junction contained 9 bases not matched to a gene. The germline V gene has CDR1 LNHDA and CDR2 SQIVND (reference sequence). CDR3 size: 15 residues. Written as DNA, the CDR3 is TGTGCCAGTAGCCTCCATAGCGGGAGGGGCGACGAGCAGTACTTC. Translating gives CASSLHSGRGDEQYF.

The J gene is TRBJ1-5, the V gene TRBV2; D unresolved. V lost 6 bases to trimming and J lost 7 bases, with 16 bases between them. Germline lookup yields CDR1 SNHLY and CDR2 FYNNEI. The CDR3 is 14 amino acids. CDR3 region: CASRLRGGMQPQHF. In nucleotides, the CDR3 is TGTGCCAGCAGACTTCGTGGCGGTATGCAGCCCCAGCATTTT.

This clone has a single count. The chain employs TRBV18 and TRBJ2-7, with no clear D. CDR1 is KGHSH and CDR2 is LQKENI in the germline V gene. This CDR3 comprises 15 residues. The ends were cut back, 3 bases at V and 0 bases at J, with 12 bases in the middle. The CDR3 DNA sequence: TGTGCCAGCTCACCCATGGGCACCAGCTCCTACGAGCAGTACTTC. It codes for CASSPMGTSSYEQYF.

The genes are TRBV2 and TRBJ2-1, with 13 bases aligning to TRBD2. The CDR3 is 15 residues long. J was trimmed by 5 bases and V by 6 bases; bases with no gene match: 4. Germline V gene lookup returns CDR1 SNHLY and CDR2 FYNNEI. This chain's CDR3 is CASSTGLAGDNEQFF. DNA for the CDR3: TGTGCCAGCAGCACCGGACTAGCGGGAGACAATGAGCAGTTCTTC.